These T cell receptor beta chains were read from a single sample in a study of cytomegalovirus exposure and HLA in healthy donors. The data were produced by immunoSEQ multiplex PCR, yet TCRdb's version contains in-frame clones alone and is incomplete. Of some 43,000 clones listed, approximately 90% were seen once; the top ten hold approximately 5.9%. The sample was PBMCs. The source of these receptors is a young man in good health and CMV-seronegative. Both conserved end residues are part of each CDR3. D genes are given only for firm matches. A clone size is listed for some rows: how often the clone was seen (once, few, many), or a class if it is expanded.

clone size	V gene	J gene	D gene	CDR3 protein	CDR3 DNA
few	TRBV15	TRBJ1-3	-	CATSPRVGGFSGNTIYF	TGTGCCACCAGCCCCCGGGTTGGGGGCTTCTCTGGAAACACCATATATTTT
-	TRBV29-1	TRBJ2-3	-	CSVRRVGDTQYF	TGCAGCGTTAGGCGGGTTGGAGATACGCAGTATTTT
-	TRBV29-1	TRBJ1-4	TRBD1	CSVQGAVNEKLFF	TGCAGCGTCCAGGGGGCAGTTAATGAAAAACTGTTTTTT
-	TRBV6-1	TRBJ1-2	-	CASTTDSYGYTF	TGTGCCAGCACCACGGACAGCTATGGCTACACCTTC
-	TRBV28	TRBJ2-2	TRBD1	CASRPKRGTGGSGELFF	TGTGCCAGCAGACCCAAACGTGGGACAGGGGGCTCCGGGGAGCTGTTTTTT
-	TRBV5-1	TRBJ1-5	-	CASSTPRQVNQPQHF	TGCGCCAGCAGCACTCCGCGCCAGGTTAATCAGCCCCAGCATTTT
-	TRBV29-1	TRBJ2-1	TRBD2	CSVESGAGFSYNEQFF	TGCAGCGTTGAGTCCGGAGCGGGATTCTCCTACAATGAGCAGTTCTTC
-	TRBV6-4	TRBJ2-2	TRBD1	CASSADRGDRELFF	TGTGCCAGCAGTGCGGACAGGGGGGACCGGGAGCTGTTTTTT
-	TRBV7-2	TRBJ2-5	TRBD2	CASSLSASGGQETQYF	TGTGCCAGCAGCTTATCCGCTAGCGGGGGCCAAGAGACCCAGTACTTC
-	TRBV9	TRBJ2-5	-	CASSESGQGTQYF	TGTGCCAGCAGCGAATCAGGGCAAGGGACCCAGTACTTC
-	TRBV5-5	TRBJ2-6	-	CASSFTGTNQVSGANVLTF	TGTGCCAGCAGTTTTACCGGGACAAATCAGGTCTCTGGGGCCAACGTCCTGACTTTC
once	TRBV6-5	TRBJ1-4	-	CASSSWAGGVNEKLFF	TGTGCCAGCAGTTCATGGGCGGGGGGCGTTAATGAAAAACTGTTTTTT
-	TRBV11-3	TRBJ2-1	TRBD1	CASSLKRTGDNEQFF	TGTGCCAGCAGCTTAAAGCGGACAGGGGACAATGAGCAGTTCTTC
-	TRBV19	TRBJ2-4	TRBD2	CASSISAGELGIQYF	TGTGCCAGTAGTATTTCGGCGGGAGAGTTGGGCATTCAGTACTTC
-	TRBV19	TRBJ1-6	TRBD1	CASSGTGTSPLHF	TGTGCCAGCTCCGGGACAGGGACTTCACCCCTCCACTTT
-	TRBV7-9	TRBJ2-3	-	CASSSTGAPDTQYF	TGTGCCAGCAGCAGTACGGGAGCGCCAGATACGCAGTATTTT
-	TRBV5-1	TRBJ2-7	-	CASSSDTTYEQYF	TGCGCCAGCAGCTCGGACACGACCTACGAGCAGTACTTC
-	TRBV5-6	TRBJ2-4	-	CASSSRGAEAKNIQYF	TGTGCCAGCAGCTCCCGGGGGGCAGAAGCCAAAAACATTCAGTACTTC
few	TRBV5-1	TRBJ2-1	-	CASSPGDEQFF	TGCGCCAGCAGCCCGGGGGATGAGCAGTTCTTC
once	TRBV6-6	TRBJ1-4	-	CASSRRGADEKLFF	TGTGCCAGCAGCCGACGCGGCGCAGATGAAAAACTGTTTTTT
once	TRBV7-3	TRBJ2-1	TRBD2	CASSLEAGNSYNEQFF	TGTGCCAGCAGCTTAGAAGCGGGGAACTCCTACAATGAGCAGTTCTTC
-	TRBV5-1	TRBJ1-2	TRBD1	CASSEDRDGYTF	TGCGCCAGCAGCGAGGACAGGGATGGCTACACCTTC
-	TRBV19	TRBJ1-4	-	CASSSRPQPTNEKLFF	TGTGCCAGTAGCAGTCGTCCCCAACCGACTAATGAAAAACTGTTTTTT
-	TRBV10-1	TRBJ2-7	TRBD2	CASRQSLAGESYEQYF	TGCGCCAGCAGACAATCCCTAGCGGGGGAGTCCTACGAGCAGTACTTC
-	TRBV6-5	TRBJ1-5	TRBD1	CASSQGQGQDQPQHF	TGTGCCAGCTCCCAGGGACAGGGTCAGGATCAGCCCCAGCATTTT
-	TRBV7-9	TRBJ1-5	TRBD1	CASSLGTGGLGNQPQHF	TGTGCCAGCAGCTTAGGGACAGGGGGCTTGGGCAATCAGCCCCAGCATTTT
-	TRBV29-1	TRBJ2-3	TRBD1	CSEKDRGPTDTQYF	TGCAGCGAGAAGGACAGGGGGCCCACAGATACGCAGTATTTT
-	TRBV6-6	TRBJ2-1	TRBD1	CASSYTRDRGLDEQFF	TGTGCCAGCAGTTACACCCGCGACAGGGGGCTCGATGAGCAGTTCTTC
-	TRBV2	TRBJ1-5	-	CASKISDQPQHF	TGTGCCAGCAAAATATCAGATCAGCCCCAGCATTTT
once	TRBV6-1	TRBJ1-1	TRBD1	CASSLRDRGNTEAFF	TGTGCCAGCAGTCTTAGGGACAGGGGGAACACTGAAGCTTTCTTT
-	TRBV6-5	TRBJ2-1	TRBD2	CASSYGGGYNEQFF	TGTGCCAGCAGTTACGGCGGGGGCTACAATGAGCAGTTCTTC
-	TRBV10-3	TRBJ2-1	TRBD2	CAIPSGALGNEQFF	TGTGCCATCCCTAGCGGGGCTCTGGGGAATGAGCAGTTCTTC
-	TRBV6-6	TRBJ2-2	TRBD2	CASRLGLAGGTGELFF	TGTGCCAGCAGACTGGGACTAGCGGGGGGGACCGGGGAGCTGTTTTTT
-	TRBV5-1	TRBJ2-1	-	CASSLAGNEQFF	TGCGCCAGTAGCTTGGCAGGGAATGAGCAGTTCTTC
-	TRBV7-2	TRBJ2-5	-	CASSLAHSPRETQYF	TGTGCCAGCAGCTTAGCCCACAGCCCAAGGGAGACCCAGTACTTC
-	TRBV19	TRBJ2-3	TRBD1	CASSLGQSTDTQYF	TGTGCCAGTAGTCTGGGACAGAGCACAGATACGCAGTATTTT
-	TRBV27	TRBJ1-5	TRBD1	CASSLTGGSQPQHF	TGTGCCAGCAGTTTAACAGGGGGAAGTCAGCCCCAGCATTTT
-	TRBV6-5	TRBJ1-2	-	CASRDWGGYYGYTF	TGTGCCAGCAGAGATTGGGGGGGATACTATGGCTACACCTTC
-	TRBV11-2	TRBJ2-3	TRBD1	CASSFRGRDTQYF	TGTGCCAGCAGCTTCAGGGGGCGAGATACGCAGTATTTT
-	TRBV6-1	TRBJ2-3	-	CASSPNRDTQYF	TGTGCCAGCAGTCCAAACAGAGATACGCAGTATTTT
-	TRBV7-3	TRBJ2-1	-	CASSSPGAHNEQFF	TGTGCCAGCAGTTCCCCGGGAGCCCACAATGAGCAGTTCTTC
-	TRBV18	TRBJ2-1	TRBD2	CASSPPGLAGGIYNEQFF	TGTGCCAGCTCACCACCGGGACTAGCGGGGGGAATCTACAATGAGCAGTTCTTC
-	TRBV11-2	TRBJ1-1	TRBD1	CASSLDRLQGIEAFF	TGTGCCAGCAGCTTAGACCGGCTACAGGGGATAGAAGCTTTCTTT
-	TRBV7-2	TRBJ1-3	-	CASSQTPSSGNTIYF	TGTGCCAGCAGCCAGACACCAAGCTCTGGAAACACCATATATTTT
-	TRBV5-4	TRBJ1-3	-	CAVGGGNSGNTIYF	TGTGCCGTAGGGGGGGGGAACTCTGGAAACACCATATATTTT
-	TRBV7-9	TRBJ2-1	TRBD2	CASSSLRAGVYNEQFF	TGTGCCAGCAGTTCACTCAGAGCGGGAGTGTACAATGAGCAGTTCTTC
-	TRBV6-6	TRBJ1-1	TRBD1	CASSDRVLAFF	TGTGCCAGCAGTGACAGGGTTCTGGCTTTCTTT
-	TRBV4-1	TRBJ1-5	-	CASSQDTTVPRAQHF	TGCGCCAGCAGCCAAGATACGACAGTCCCTAGGGCCCAGCATTTT
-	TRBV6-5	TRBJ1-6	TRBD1	CASRASDRDNSPLHF	TGTGCCAGCAGAGCGTCTGACAGGGATAATTCACCCCTCCACTTT
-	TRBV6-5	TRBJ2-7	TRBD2	CASRPGLAGNYEQYF	TGTGCCAGCAGACCTGGACTAGCGGGAAACTACGAGCAGTACTTC
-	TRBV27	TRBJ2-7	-	CASSASGVRGSYEQYF	TGTGCCAGCAGTGCCTCAGGGGTTAGGGGCTCCTACGAGCAGTACTTC
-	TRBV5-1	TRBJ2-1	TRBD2	CASSLVGLAGAEQFF	TGCGCCAGCAGCTTGGTAGGACTAGCGGGGGCTGAGCAGTTCTTC